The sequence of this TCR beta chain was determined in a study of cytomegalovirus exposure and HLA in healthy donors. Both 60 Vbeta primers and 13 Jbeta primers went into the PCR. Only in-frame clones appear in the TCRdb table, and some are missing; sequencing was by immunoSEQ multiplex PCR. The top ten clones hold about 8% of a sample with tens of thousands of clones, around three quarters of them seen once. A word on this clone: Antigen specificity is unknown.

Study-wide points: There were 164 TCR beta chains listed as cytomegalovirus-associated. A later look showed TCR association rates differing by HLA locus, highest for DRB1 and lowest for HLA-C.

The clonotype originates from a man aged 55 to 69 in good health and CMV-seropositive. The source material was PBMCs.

The CDR3 DNA reads as TGTGCCAGTGTAGCGGGGGTCTACAATGAGCAGTTCTTC. Translated: CASVAGVYNEQFF. The chain has TRBV19 and TRBJ2-1; 9 bases map to TRBD2. CDR1 and CDR2 from the germline V gene are LNHDA and SQIVND (reference sequence). The CDR3 contains 13 residues. The V and J ends lost 8 bases and 3 bases, in that order; junction bases with no gene match: 2.